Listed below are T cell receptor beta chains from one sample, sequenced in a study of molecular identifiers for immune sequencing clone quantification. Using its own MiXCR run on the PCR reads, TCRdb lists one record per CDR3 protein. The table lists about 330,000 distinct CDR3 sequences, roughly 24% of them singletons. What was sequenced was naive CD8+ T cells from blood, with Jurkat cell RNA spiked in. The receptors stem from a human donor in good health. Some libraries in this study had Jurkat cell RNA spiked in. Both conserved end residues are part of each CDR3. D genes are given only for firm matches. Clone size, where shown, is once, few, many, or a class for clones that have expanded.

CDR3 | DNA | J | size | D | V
CASSEDEEETQYF | TGTGCCAGCAGTGAAGATGAGGAAGAGACCCAGTACTTC | TRBJ2-5 | few | . | TRBV6-1
CARRGVLVGTQYF | TGTGCCAGGAGGGGGGTTCTAGTGGGGACCCAGTACTTC | TRBJ2-5 | . | . | TRBV28
CASSRVQETQYF | TGTGCCAGCAGTCGCGTTCAAGAGACCCAGTACTTC | TRBJ2-5 | many | . | TRBV12-3/TRBV12-4
CAGSQSWDRYTGELFF | TGTGCCGGCAGCCAATCCTGGGACAGATACACCGGGGAGCTGTTTTTT | TRBJ2-2 | . | TRBD1 | TRBV3-1
CASSSNRGGTEAFF | TGTGCCAGCAGCTCGAACAGGGGGGGTACTGAAGCTTTCTTT | TRBJ1-1 | many | TRBD1 | TRBV7-9
CASRGRDTDTQYF | TGTGCCAGCAGGGGGCGGGACACAGATACGCAGTATTTT | TRBJ2-3 | many | . | TRBV9
CARRDGTGVSEQYF | TGTGCCCGGAGGGATGGGACAGGGGTGAGCGAGCAGTACTTC | TRBJ2-7 | once | TRBD1 | TRBV30
CASSYMGQGEGYTF | TGTGCCAGCAGTTACATGGGACAGGGTGAGGGCTACACCTTC | TRBJ1-2 | . | TRBD1 | TRBV7-2
CASSFRDRLSGANVLTF | TGTGCCAGCAGCTTCCGGGACCGCCTTTCTGGGGCCAACGTCCTGACTTTC | TRBJ2-6 | . | . | TRBV5-6
CSARDYTSGSTDTQYF | TGCAGTGCTAGAGATTACACTAGCGGTAGCACAGATACGCAGTATTTT | TRBJ2-3 | once | TRBD2 | TRBV20-1
CASSEGPDTQYF | TGTGCCAGCAGTGAGGGGCCAGATACGCAGTATTTT | TRBJ2-3 | many | . | TRBV2
CSVLGYTDTQYF | TGCAGCGTTTTGGGGTATACAGATACGCAGTATTTT | TRBJ2-3 | many | . | TRBV29-1
CASSVGDFQETQYF | TGTGCCAGCAGCGTAGGAGATTTCCAAGAGACCCAGTACTTC | TRBJ2-5 | many | . | TRBV9
CSVEGLAAGELFF | TGCAGCGTGGAAGGACTAGCAGCCGGGGAGCTGTTTTTT | TRBJ2-2 | many | TRBD2 | TRBV29-1
CAVKAGSNTGELFF | TGCGCCGTTAAGGCCGGATCGAACACCGGGGAGCTGTTTTTT | TRBJ2-2 | . | . | TRBV5-1
CSVDRTGRVAEAFF | TGCAGCGTTGATCGGACAGGGAGGGTGGCTGAAGCTTTCTTT | TRBJ1-1 | many | TRBD1 | TRBV29-1
CASSLKPAVRGSGEQYF | TGTGCCAGCAGCCTCAAACCCGCTGTGAGGGGGAGCGGCGAGCAGTACTTC | TRBJ2-7 | . | . | TRBV4-2
CASSQDNGYEQYF | TGCGCCAGCAGCCAAGACAACGGCTACGAGCAGTACTTC | TRBJ2-7 | . | . | TRBV4-3
CASTPTGSSTEAFF | TGTGCCAGTACGCCTACAGGGTCGAGCACTGAAGCTTTCTTT | TRBJ1-1 | . | . | TRBV19
CASSQEFAGWNTGELFF | TGTGCCAGCAGCCAAGAGTTCGCAGGGTGGAACACCGGGGAGCTGTTTTTT | TRBJ2-2 | many | . | TRBV14
CSARGISSYEQYF | TGCAGTGCTAGAGGTATATCCTCCTACGAGCAGTACTTC | TRBJ2-7 | . | . | TRBV20-1
CASSISGASSYEQYF | TGTGCCAGTAGTATATCGGGCGCCAGCTCCTACGAGCAGTACTTC | TRBJ2-7 | . | . | TRBV19
CSVVGLAKNIQYF | TGCAGCGTTGTAGGGTTAGCCAAAAACATTCAGTACTTC | TRBJ2-4 | many | . | TRBV29-1
CASSFNTDTQYF | TGTGCCAGCAGCTTTAATACAGATACGCAGTATTTT | TRBJ2-3 | many | . | TRBV5-4
CASSIVLPGTGVQPQHF | TGTGCCAGTAGTATAGTCCTACCCGGGACAGGGGTTCAGCCCCAGCATTTT | TRBJ1-5 | few | TRBD1 | TRBV19
CASSKAALNTGGALGNTIYF | TGTGCCAGCAGCAAAGCGGCCTTGAATACAGGGGGCGCCCTTGGAAACACCATATATTTT | TRBJ1-3 | . | . | TRBV21-1
CASSPGLQHTDTQYF | TGTGCCAGCAGCCCGGGACTCCAACACACAGATACGCAGTATTTT | TRBJ2-3 | many | . | TRBV13